These 28 T cell receptor beta chains were sequenced from one sample in a study of siplizumab effects on memory and regulatory T cells. Produced via immunoSEQ multiplex PCR; TCRdb's table is partial and in-frame only. The repertoire holds more than 90,000 clones, around 94% seen once, with 1% to 1.5% in the top ten. The source material was non-Treg CD4+ T cells sorted from blood. The receptors here all came from a human donor in good health.

The chain links TRBV5-1 to TRBJ2-5; D not resolved. Per the germline V gene, CDR1 is SGHRS and CDR2 is YFSETQ. Trimming pared 2 bases from V and 5 bases from J, leaving 16 bases between. The CDR3 loop spans 15 amino acids. The CDR3 protein is CASSLGSLGIETQYF. The DNA for the CDR3 is TGCGCCAGCAGCTTAGGTTCTCTGGGAATCGAGACCCAGTACTTC.

The V gene is TRBV9, the J gene TRBJ1-3, with no clear D. V lost 0 bases to trimming and J lost 0 bases, with 10 bases between them. CDR1 and CDR2 (germline): SGDLS, YYNGEE. CDR3 size: 16 residues. CDR3: CASSVVGTHSGNTIYF. For the CDR3, the DNA is TGTGCCAGCAGCGTAGTCGGCACCCACTCTGGAAACACCATATATTTT.

In DNA form, the CDR3 reads TGTGCCAGCAGCTTCTGGGTGGGTACAGATACGCAGTATTTT. It codes for CASSFWVGTDTQYF. The rearrangement uses TRBV11-2 and TRBJ2-3; D remains unclear. Per the germline V gene, CDR1 is SGHAT and CDR2 is FQNNGV. There are 14 residues in the CDR3. Trimming left V 3 bases short and J 3 bases short, with 10 bases between.

This clone appeared once. The chain is built from TRBV12-1 and TRBJ2-5; the D call in the table, TRBD1, was not verified against the DNA. TRBV12-1 is marked as a pseudogene. This CDR3 has 14 amino acids. The CDR3 loop is CASSSGTPQETQYF. The CDR3 region has the DNA TGTGCCAGCAGCTCCGGGACACCCCAAGAGACCCAGTACTTC.

The chain carries TRBV11-2 and TRBJ1-2; D gene ambiguous. Per germline, CDR1 SGHAT and CDR2 FQNNGV. The CDR3 length is 16 residues. Trimming took off 3 bases at V and 8 bases at J, with 22 bases between the two ends. CDR3 sequence (DNA): TGTGCCAGCAGCTTCGCGGGTGTGCAGGCTCGAGGGGGCTACACCTTC. Protein product: CASSFAGVQARGGYTF.

This clone came up a few times. The V call is TRBV2, the J call TRBJ2-5, with D maybe TRBD2 (5 bases). In germline, CDR1 is SNHLY, CDR2 FYNNEI. V lost 1 base and J lost 5, with 14 bases in between. The CDR3 consists of 15 residues. CDR3: CASSEDSSGMETQYF. CDR3 bases: TGTGCCAGCAGTGAAGACTCGTCGGGGATGGAGACCCAGTACTTC. Full variable domain (missing parts from reference TRBV2 and TRBJ2-5): EPEVTQTPSHQVTQMGQEVILRCVPISNHLYFYWYRQILGQKVEFLVSFYNNEISEKSEIFDDQFSVERPDGSNFTLKIRSTKLEDSAMYFCASSEDSSGMETQYFGPGTRLLVL.

V is TRBV28 and J is TRBJ2-5, with D perhaps TRBD2 (5 bases). V lost 4 bases, J lost 8 bases, and 11 bases lay in between. CDR1 MDHEN and CDR2 SYDVKM come from the germline V gene. The CDR3 consists of 12 residues. CDR3 sequence reads: CASSSTRLTQYF. The CDR3 region has the DNA TGTGCCAGCAGTTCTACACGACTAACCCAGTACTTC.

The rearrangement links TRBV7-9 to TRBJ1-1, with a possible D match to TRBD1 (5 bases). The CDR3 covers 15 residues. V dropped 3 bases and J dropped 0 bases, with 11 bases sitting between them. The germline V gene has CDR1 SEHNR and CDR2 FQNEAQ (reference sequence). The CDR3 here is CASSFLRDLNTEAFF. In DNA form, the CDR3 reads TGTGCCAGCAGCTTCCTCAGGGATTTGAACACTGAAGCTTTCTTT.

J is TRBJ1-5 and V is TRBV5-1; D possibly corresponds to TRBD1 (5 bases). Deletions cut 0 bases from V and 6 bases from J, with 7 bases between. The CDR3 totals 13 residues. CDR1 and CDR2 (germline): SGHRS, YFSETQ. The CDR3 region is CASSLDGGQPQHF. Written as DNA, the CDR3 is TGCGCCAGCAGCTTGGATGGGGGTCAGCCCCAGCATTTT.

The rearrangement links TRBV11-3 to TRBJ2-2, with 7 bases lining up with TRBD2. V gave up 7 bases and J gave up 0 bases; unmatched junction bases: 2. Germline V CDR1 and CDR2: SGHNT, YENEEA. CDR3 size: 14 residues. The CDR3 reads CASKAGTNTGELFF. The CDR3 nucleotides are TGTGCCAGCAAAGCGGGAACGAACACCGGGGAGCTGTTTTTT.

The CDR3 is CASSLGFGQGGEQYF. Written as DNA, the CDR3 is TGCGCCAGCAGCTTGGGTTTTGGACAGGGAGGGGAGCAGTACTTC. This chain links TRBV5-1 with TRBJ2-7; TRBD1 might be the D (8 bases). The CDR3 has 15 residues. The V gene's germline CDR1 is SGHRS and CDR2 YFSETQ. The V end was cut by 0 bases, the J end by 7 bases, with 17 bases between.

The chain has TRBV19 and TRBJ2-1; TRBD1 matches 8 bases. Germline V gene lookup returns CDR1 LNHDA and CDR2 SQIVND (reference sequence). Unmatched junction bases numbered 11, after V lost 4 bases and J lost 9 bases. The CDR3 runs to 15 residues. This CDR3 reads CASSKNGQGHGEQFF. The CDR3 region has the DNA TGTGCCAGTAGTAAAAATGGACAGGGACACGGTGAGCAGTTCTTC.

The chain recombines TRBV27 with TRBJ2-7, with TRBD1 as a possible D gene (5 bases). CDR1 is MNHEY, CDR2 SMNVEV, per germline (reference sequence). The CDR3 sequence is 13 residues long. V shed 5 bases and J shed 7 bases, with 15 bases lying between them. In DNA, the CDR3 is TGTGCCAGCAGTCAGATTAGGGGTACAGAGCAGTACTTC. It yields the protein CASSQIRGTEQYF.

The chain joins TRBV2 to TRBJ2-5; 8 nucleotides match TRBD2. The CDR3 is made up of 15 amino acids. Per germline, CDR1 SNHLY and CDR2 FYNNEI. With V trimmed by 8 bases and J by 4 bases, 12 bases remained unmatched. In DNA form, the CDR3 reads TGTGCCAGCGGGGGGAATGGACTAGCCGGAGAGACCCAGTACTTC. Amino acid sequence: CASGGNGLAGETQYF.

This clone was counted only a few times. The chain joins TRBV7-8 to TRBJ1-2, with D unresolved. The CDR3 loop spans 14 amino acids. V was pared by 3 bases and J by 0 bases, with 8 bases between. Germline-derived CDR1 and CDR2 are SGHVS and FQNEAQ. The CDR3 DNA follows: TGTGCCAGCAGCTTCGGTTCGACTAACTATGGCTACACCTTC. Residues: CASSFGSTNYGYTF.

The rearrangement links TRBV5-1 to TRBJ2-5, with 7 bases aligning to TRBD1. Germline lookup yields CDR1 SGHRS and CDR2 YFSETQ. The CDR3 totals 15 residues. V was pared by 0 bases and J by 5 bases, with 7 bases of the junction left unmatched. The CDR3 DNA is TGCGCCAGCAGCTTGGCGAGAGGGGGCGCGGAGACCCAGTACTTC. It codes for CASSLARGGAETQYF.

The rearrangement joins TRBV5-1 to TRBJ2-2; D possibly corresponds to TRBD2 (6 bases). Germline assignment: CDR1 SGHRS and CDR2 YFSETQ. Deletions cut 2 bases from V and 4 bases from J, with 12 bases between. The CDR3 is made up of 15 amino acids. CDR3 sequence (DNA): TGCGCCAGCAGCTTCCCCGGGCGGGGCACCGGGGAGCTGTTTTTT. Translated, it gives CASSFPGRGTGELFF.

The chain recombines TRBV5-1 with TRBJ2-1, with 7 bases identical to TRBD2. V lost 1 base, J lost 0 bases, and 4 bases stayed unmatched. The CDR3 is 16 amino acids. The germline V gene encodes CDR1 SGHRS and CDR2 YFSETQ. The CDR3 nucleotides are TGCGCCAGCAGCTTGACGGGCGGGAGCTCCTACAATGAGCAGTTCTTC. Its translation: CASSLTGGSSYNEQFF.

The chain employs TRBV5-8 and TRBJ1-5; unclear D gene. The germline gives CDR1 SGHTS, CDR2 YDEGEE. V lost 4 bases and J 5 bases, leaving 7 bases between the germline ends. There are 12 residues in the CDR3. In DNA, the CDR3 is TGTGCCAGCAGCACTACCGATCAGCCCCAGCATTTT. This sequence encodes CASSTTDQPQHF.

The chain recombines TRBV4-1 with TRBJ2-7; D could derive from TRBD1 or TRBD2 (5 bases each). The CDR3 has 15 amino acids. V lost 4 bases and J 6 bases, leaving 19 bases between the germline ends. Germline V gives CDR1 MGHRA, CDR2 YSYEKL. Here the CDR3 DNA reads TGCGCCAGCAGCCCGAGTCCCGGGACCCGTGTCGAGCAGTACTTC. This encodes CASSPSPGTRVEQYF.

This chain links TRBV18 with TRBJ2-3; D unresolved. This CDR3 has 15 residues. Trimming removed 3 bases from V and 1 base from J, with 11 bases in between. CDR1 and CDR2 from the germline V gene are KGHSH and LQKENI. The CDR3 is CASSPGGTGTDTQYF. CDR3 DNA sequence: TGTGCCAGCTCACCGGGCGGAACCGGCACAGATACGCAGTATTTT. The full variable domain, its missing parts supplied by reference TRBV18 and TRBJ2-3, is NAGVMQNPRHLVRRRGQEARLRCSPMKGHSHVYWYRQLPEEGLKFMVYLQKENIIDESGMPKERFSAEFPKEGPSILRIQQVVRGDSAAYFCASSPGGTGTDTQYFGPGTRLTVL.

J is TRBJ2-2 and V is TRBV5-1; 7 bases match TRBD1. V was pared by 4 bases and J by 1 base, with 4 bases of the junction left unmatched. Germline V gene data show CDR1 as SGHRS and CDR2 as YFSETQ. This CDR3 contains 15 residues. The CDR3 nucleotides read TGCGCCAGCAGCGTGGGACAGAGGAACACCGGGGAGCTGTTTTTT. Amino acid sequence: CASSVGQRNTGELFF.

This clone was observed once. This sequence joins TRBV19 and TRBJ1-2; no clear D. The V end lost 7 bases, the J end lost 0 bases, and 15 bases lay between the germline ends. CDR1 is LNHDA and CDR2 is SQIVND in the germline V gene (reference sequence). CDR3 length equals 15 residues. The CDR3 coding sequence is TGTGCCAGTATCCCCGGGCCTGGAGCTAACTATGGCTACACCTTC. The encoded protein is CASIPGPGANYGYTF.

The chain carries TRBV19 and TRBJ1-1; TRBD1 matches at 7 bases. The CDR3 loop spans 15 amino acids. J was trimmed by 0 bases and V by 8 bases; bases with no gene match: 9. Per germline, CDR1 LNHDA and CDR2 SQIVND (reference sequence). This CDR3 reads CASSGTDSMNTEAFF. The CDR3 DNA is TGTGCCAGTTCTGGGACAGACTCTATGAACACTGAAGCTTTCTTT. Variable domain in full (rest from reference TRBV19 and TRBJ1-1): DGGITQSPKYLFRKEGQNVTLSCEQNLNHDAMYWYRQDPGQGLRLIYYSQIVNDFQKGDIAEGYSVSREKKESFPLTVTSAQKNPTAFYLCASSGTDSMNTEAFFGQGTRLTVV.

This chain uses TRBV9 with TRBJ2-2; tentatively, D is TRBD2 (6 bases). Deletions cut 5 bases from V and 5 bases from J, with 16 bases between. This CDR3 contains 15 residues. Germline CDR1 is SGDLS and CDR2 is YYNGEE. In DNA, the CDR3 is TGTGCCAGCAGTAAGGGCCCTCGGGAGACCGGGGAGCTGTTTTTT. It codes for CASSKGPRETGELFF. The full variable domain, in which reference TRBV9 and TRBJ2-2 provide the parts outside the CDR3, is DSGVTQTPKHLITATGQRVTLRCSPRSGDLSVYWYQQSLDQGLQFLIQYYNGEERAKGNILERFSAQQFPDLHSELNLSSLELGDSALYFCASSKGPRETGELFFGEGSRLTVL.

The J gene is TRBJ2-7, the V gene TRBV4-2; 9 bases map to TRBD2. The trim removed 4 bases at V and 0 bases at J, leaving 13 bases unmatched. This CDR3 is built from 18 residues. The V gene's germline CDR1 is LGHNA and CDR2 YNFKEQ. The DNA of the CDR3 is TGTGCCAGCAGCCGCAGACTAGCGGCAGAACTTAACTCCTACGAGCAGTACTTC. Translating it yields CASSRRLAAELNSYEQYF.

The chain joins TRBV27 to TRBJ2-7; the D gene is possibly TRBD2 (6 bases). CDR1 is MNHEY, CDR2 SMNVEV, per germline (reference sequence). This CDR3 contains 14 residues. Trimming pared 6 bases from V and 6 bases from J, leaving 18 bases between. This chain's CDR3 is CASSRGSRGSEQYF. The CDR3 region has the DNA TGTGCCAGCAGCCGGGGCTCCCGGGGGAGCGAGCAGTACTTC.

The chain combines TRBV18 with TRBJ2-7; D perhaps matches TRBD2 (6 bases). There are 15 residues in the CDR3. Trimming cost V 7 bases and J 6 bases, with 22 bases left between them. Germline CDR1 is KGHSH and CDR2 is LQKENI. The CDR3 spells CASCPDSGLMSEQYF. The CDR3 nucleotides read TGTGCCAGCTGCCCGGATAGCGGACTGATGAGCGAGCAGTACTTC.